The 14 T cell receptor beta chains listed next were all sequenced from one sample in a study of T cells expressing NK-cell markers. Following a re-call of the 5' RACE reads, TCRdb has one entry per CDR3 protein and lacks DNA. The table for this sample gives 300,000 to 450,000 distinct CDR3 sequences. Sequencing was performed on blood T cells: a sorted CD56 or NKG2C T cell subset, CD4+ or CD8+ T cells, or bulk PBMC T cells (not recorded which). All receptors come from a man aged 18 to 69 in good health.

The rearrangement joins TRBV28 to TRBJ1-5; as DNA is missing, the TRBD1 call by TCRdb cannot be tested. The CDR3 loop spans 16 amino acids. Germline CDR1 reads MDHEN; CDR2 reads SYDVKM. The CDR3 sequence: CASSLTTGGWGQPQHF.

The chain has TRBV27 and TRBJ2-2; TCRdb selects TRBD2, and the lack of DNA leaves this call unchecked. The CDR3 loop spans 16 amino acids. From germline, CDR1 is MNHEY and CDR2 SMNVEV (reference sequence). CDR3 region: CASRPLGGRHTGELFF.

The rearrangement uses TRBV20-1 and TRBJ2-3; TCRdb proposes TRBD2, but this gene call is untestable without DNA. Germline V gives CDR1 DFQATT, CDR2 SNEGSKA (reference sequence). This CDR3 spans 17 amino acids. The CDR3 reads CSARHLVRVRSTDTQYF.

The CDR3 loop is CASSPQYRVGAGELFF. The chain recombines TRBV9 with TRBJ2-2; the TRBD1 assignment by TCRdb is unverifiable without DNA. The CDR3 covers 16 residues. Germline CDR1 SGDLS, CDR2 YYNGEE. The full variable domain, completed using reference TRBV9 and TRBJ2-2, is DSGVTQTPKHLITATGQRVTLRCSPRSGDLSVYWYQQSLDQGLQFLIQYYNGEERAKGNILERFSAQQFPDLHSELNLSSLELGDSALYFCASSPQYRVGAGELFFGEGSRLTVL.

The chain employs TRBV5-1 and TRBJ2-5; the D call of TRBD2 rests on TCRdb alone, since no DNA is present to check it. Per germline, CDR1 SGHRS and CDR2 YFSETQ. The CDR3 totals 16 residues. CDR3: CASRPGLAGAQETQYF.

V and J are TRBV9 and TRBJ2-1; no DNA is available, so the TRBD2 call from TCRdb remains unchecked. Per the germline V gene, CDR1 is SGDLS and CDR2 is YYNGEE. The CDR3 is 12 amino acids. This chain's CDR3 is CASSPLTSTAVF.

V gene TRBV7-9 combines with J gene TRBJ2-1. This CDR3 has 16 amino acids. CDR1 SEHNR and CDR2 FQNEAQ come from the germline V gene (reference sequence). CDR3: CASSHSSVSSYNEQFF.

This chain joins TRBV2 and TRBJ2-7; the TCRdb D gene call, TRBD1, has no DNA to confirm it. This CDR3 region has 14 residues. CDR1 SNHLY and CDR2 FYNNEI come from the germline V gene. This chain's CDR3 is CASNQDRAVNEQYF.

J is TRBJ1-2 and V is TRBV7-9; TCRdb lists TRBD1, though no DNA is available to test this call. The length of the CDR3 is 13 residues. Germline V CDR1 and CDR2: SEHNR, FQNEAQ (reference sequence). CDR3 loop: CASSVETVGSYTF.

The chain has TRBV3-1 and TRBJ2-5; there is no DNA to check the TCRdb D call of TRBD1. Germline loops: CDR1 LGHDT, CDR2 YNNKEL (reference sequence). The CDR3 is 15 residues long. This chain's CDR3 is CASSQGTTRGETQYF.

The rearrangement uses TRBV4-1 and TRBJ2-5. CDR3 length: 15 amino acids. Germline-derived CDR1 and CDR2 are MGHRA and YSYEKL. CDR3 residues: CASSRKAGYQETQYF.

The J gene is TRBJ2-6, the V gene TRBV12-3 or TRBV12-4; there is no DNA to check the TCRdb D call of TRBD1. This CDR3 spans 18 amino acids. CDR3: CASSRPGKSTSGANVLTF.

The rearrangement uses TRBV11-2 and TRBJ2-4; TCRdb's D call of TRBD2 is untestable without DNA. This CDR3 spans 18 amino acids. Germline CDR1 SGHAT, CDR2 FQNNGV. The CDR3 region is CASSSPLSGGAVSNIQYF.

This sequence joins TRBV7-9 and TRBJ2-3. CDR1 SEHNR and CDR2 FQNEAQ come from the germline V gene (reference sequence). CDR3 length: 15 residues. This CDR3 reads CASSLVVLDTDTQYF.